This TCR beta chain was retrieved from a study of T cells in Graves' hyperthyroidism and ophthalmopathy. About this clonotype: Antigen: not known.

With a duration under 2 months, the hyperthyroidism was newly diagnosed in patients aged 18 to 65. Exclusion of patients followed from uncontrolled infection, other autoimmune disease, pregnancy or lactation. Study-level findings and limits: Blood also showed most of the thyroid clonotypes that were expanded above 0.001.

The CDR3 totals 14 residues. Germline CDR1 and CDR2: SQVTM and ANQGSEA. Amplification targeted TCR beta CDR3 regions from RNA transcripts. The TCR CDR3 first-round RT-PCR relied on the HTBI primer set. TCRdb re-called the multiplex PCR reads with MiXCR, one entry per CDR3 protein. Among 560,000 or so distinct CDR3 sequences listed, 35% to 55% were seen once. The V gene is TRBV29-1, the J gene TRBJ1-5; D possibly corresponds to TRBD1 (6 bases). Sample: peripheral blood or thyroid tissue (not recorded which). This sequence was found in a woman aged 18-29 years with Graves' hyperthyroidism. This chain's CDR3 is CSSWGRGGNQPQHF. CDR3 sequence (DNA): TGCAGTTCCTGGGGCAGGGGAGGCAATCAGCCCCAGCATTTT.